This T cell receptor beta chain was obtained from a study of T cell responses to AZD1222 COVID-19 vaccine (dated by TCRdb to the early 2020s). About the full investigation: Because spike-specific TCR depth and breadth did not differ between the two schedules, AZD1222 recipients who got a second dose at roughly 4 weeks were pooled with those who got a second dose at roughly 12 weeks. A total of over 230 trial participants underwent TCR sequencing, of whom nearly 210 received two doses of AZD1222 and 26 received two doses of the MenACWY control vaccine. Trial participants were enrolled by age into 18-55, 56-69 and 70-plus year subgroups, with around 150, 28 and 57 TCR-sequenced participants respectively.

The CDR3 regions of human TCRbeta chains were subjected to immunosequencing. The study's processing was this. TCRs in the repertoires were matched against a reference library of SARS-CoV-2-specific TCRs that had been generated with the MIRA antigen-specificity platform. Breadth was defined as the fraction of unique TCRs that were SARS-CoV-2-associated. Depth was defined as the fraction of total T cells that were SARS-CoV-2-associated. Using the MIRA data, each spike-specific TCR was mapped to the spike region that the TCR reacts to and placed in a CD4 or CD8 class. Log10-transformed breadth and depth values were compared by one-way ANOVA with Sidak's multiple comparisons tests. The table was pulled from immuneACCESS by TCRdb, which kept in-frame rearrangements only. Such tables lose some clones; where checked, under half of the loss comes from unresolved V genes, and the rest has no known cause. That table furnishes V, J and clone size, whereas the DNA furnished D and trimming. The sample includes 110,000 to 150,000 clones, with about 93% observed a single time. Approximately 5% of the sample lies in the top ten.

According to the study, the label for this sample's time point signals: baseline before first vaccination. The vaccinee samples were drawn from two UK trials, COV001 and COV002, one of which was a single-blind randomized controlled phase 2/3 trial testing AZD1222 (ChAdOx1 nCoV-19) in healthy adults. For TCRbeta chain sequencing, PBMC samples were collected from trial participants at day 0 and at day 28 after the second dose. Broader findings and caveats from the paper: Vaccine-associated CD4 TCRs spanned the whole spike protein, with dominant responses in regions 160-218 and 743-854. Because no samples from the day 14 peak response were available, repertoires could be characterized only after the peak T cell response. After two AZD1222 doses, spike-specific TCR breadth and depth were significantly higher than at day 0 and than in MenACWY recipients. Reportedly, close to half of the unique spike-specific TCRs recognized epitopes lying outside the regions that are mutated in the B.1.351 and B.1.1.7 variants. In the small 56-69-year group, the increase in depth fell short of significance, most likely because of low power. Most participants were white British and females outnumbered males, and the authors suggested that clonal diversity may have been underestimated. Conclusions about previously exposed vaccinees are limited, since just a handful of AZD1222 recipients were seropositive for SARS-CoV-2 at baseline.

About this clone itself: The target of this receptor is not known. No base quality values were provided; no much bigger clone lies one nucleotide off.

Based on the germline V gene (reference sequence), the CDR1 and CDR2 sequences are LNHNV and YYDKDF. The trim is 1 base for V and 0 bases for J, with a gap of 10 bases between the germline ends. Measured from the cysteine to the phenylalanine, the CDR3 is 15 residues long. Only the CDR3 region is kept as DNA, spanning 45 bases read in frame from base 1. This receptor chain uses TRBV15 and TRBJ2-7; the D gene is unclear. The material sequenced was peripheral blood, taken on day 0 of AZD1222 vaccination. This clonotype was obtained from an adult in good health. The CDR3 reads as follows: CATSRGGSSSYEQYF. DNA sequence: TGTGCCACCAGCAGAGGAGGCTCGAGCTCCTACGAGCAGTACTTC.